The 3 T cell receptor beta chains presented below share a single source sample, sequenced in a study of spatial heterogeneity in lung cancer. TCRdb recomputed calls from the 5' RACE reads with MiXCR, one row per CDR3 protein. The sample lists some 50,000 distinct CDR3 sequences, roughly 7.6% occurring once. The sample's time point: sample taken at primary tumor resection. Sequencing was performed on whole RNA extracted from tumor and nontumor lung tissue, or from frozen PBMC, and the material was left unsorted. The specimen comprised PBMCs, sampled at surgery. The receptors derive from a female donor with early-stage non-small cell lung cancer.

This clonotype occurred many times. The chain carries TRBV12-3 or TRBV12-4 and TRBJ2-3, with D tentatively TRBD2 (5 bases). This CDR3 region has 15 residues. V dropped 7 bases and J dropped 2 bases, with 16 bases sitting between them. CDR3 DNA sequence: TGTGCCAGCAAGCCGACCGGGGAACCCACAGATACGCAGTATTTT. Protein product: CASKPTGEPTDTQYF.

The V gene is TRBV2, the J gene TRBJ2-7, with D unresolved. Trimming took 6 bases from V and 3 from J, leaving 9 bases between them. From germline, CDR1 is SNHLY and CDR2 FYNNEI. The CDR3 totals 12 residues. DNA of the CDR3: TGTGCCAGCAGGGAGCTCGACTACGAGCAGTACTTC. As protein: CASRELDYEQYF.

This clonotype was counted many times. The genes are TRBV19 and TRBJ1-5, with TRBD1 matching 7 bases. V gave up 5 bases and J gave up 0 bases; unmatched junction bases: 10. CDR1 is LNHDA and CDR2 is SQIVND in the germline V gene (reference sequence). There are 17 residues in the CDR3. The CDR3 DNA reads TGTGCCAGTAGTTCCCTGAGACAGGGAGGTAGCAATCAGCCCCAGCATTTT. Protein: CASSSLRQGGSNQPQHF.